Below are 15 T cell receptor beta chains sequenced from a single sample in a study of cytomegalovirus exposure and HLA in healthy donors. Only in-frame clones appear in the TCRdb table, and some are missing; sequencing was by immunoSEQ multiplex PCR. The sample contains about 350,000 clones, approximately 90% of which appear only once. The sequenced sample was PBMCs. The receptors derive from a woman aged 25 to 39 in good health and CMV-seropositive.

The chain uses TRBV28 and TRBJ2-2; a weak D match, TRBD1 (6 bases). This CDR3 is 14 amino acids long. Trimming removed 2 bases from V and 7 bases from J, with 11 bases in between. CDR1 and CDR2 from the germline V gene are MDHEN and SYDVKM. CDR3 sequence reads: CASSLQGIGGELFF. In nucleotides, the CDR3 is TGTGCCAGCAGTTTACAGGGGATCGGCGGGGAGCTGTTTTTT.

The chain recombines TRBV29-1 with TRBJ2-7, with D perhaps TRBD1 or TRBD2 (6 bases each). The germline CDR1 and CDR2 sequences are SQVTM and ANQGSEA. V lost 0 bases, J lost 6 bases, and 18 bases lay in between. CDR3 length: 15 residues. The CDR3 is CSVEDGGQLRAEQYF. The CDR3 DNA sequence: TGCAGCGTTGAAGATGGGGGGCAGCTTCGAGCCGAGCAGTACTTC.

Points on this clone: This CDR3 is also generated by other DNA sequences in the sample. The chain has TRBV9 and TRBJ2-3; possibly TRBD1 or TRBD2 for D (5 bases each). Germline V gene sequence: CDR1 SGDLS, CDR2 YYNGEE. V dropped 0 bases and J dropped 2 bases, with 10 bases sitting between them. The CDR3 runs to 15 residues. The DNA of the CDR3 is TGTGCCAGCAGCGTAGGAGGGGCAGCCACAGATACGCAGTATTTT. Its translation: CASSVGGAATDTQYF.

The chain employs TRBV13 and TRBJ2-1; possible D gene TRBD1, 6 bases. The CDR3 covers 13 residues. Trimming removed 4 bases at V and 4 bases at J, with 8 bases between. CDR1 and CDR2 (germline): PRHDT, FYEKMQ (reference sequence). CDR3 nucleotides: TGTGCCAGCAGCTGGGGACAATACAATGAGCAGTTCTTC. It codes for CASSWGQYNEQFF.

This clone has just one count. The chain carries TRBV6-1 and TRBJ1-2; the match to TRBD1 covers 8 bases. Germline V gene data show CDR1 as MNHNS and CDR2 as SASEGT. The CDR3 is made up of 13 amino acids. V lost 5 bases and J lost 4; bases outside the gene matches: 3. The CDR3 DNA reads TGTGCCAGCAGTATCGGACAGGGCTATGGCTACACCTTC. Residues: CASSIGQGYGYTF.

CDR3 residues: CASSPLGTRGVAFF. The DNA for the CDR3 is TGCGCCAGCAGTCCCTTGGGGACCCGAGGGGTCGCTTTCTTT. This rearrangement joins TRBV4-1 to TRBJ1-1; tentatively, D is TRBD1 (5 bases). Germline CDR1 MGHRA, CDR2 YSYEKL. The germline V and J ends were trimmed by 6 bases and 11 bases, with 22 bases remaining between them. The CDR3 totals 14 residues.

The chain couples TRBV4-3 to TRBJ2-1; D not certain. The V and J ends lost 0 bases and 6 bases respectively, with 12 bases between them. Per the germline V gene, CDR1 is LGHNA and CDR2 is YSLEER. This CDR3 is 15 amino acids long. CDR3 loop: CASSQDGGQPNEQFF. The CDR3 nucleotides are TGCGCCAGCAGCCAAGATGGCGGCCAGCCCAATGAGCAGTTCTTC.

This chain joins TRBV6-5 and TRBJ1-2, with a possible D match to TRBD1 (6 bases). CDR1 MNHEY and CDR2 SVGAGI come from the germline V gene. The ends were cut back, 7 bases at V and 5 bases at J, with 17 bases in the middle. This CDR3 has 14 amino acids. CDR3: CASTYNSGAYGYTF. The CDR3, as DNA: TGTGCCAGCACGTACAACTCAGGGGCGTATGGCTACACCTTC.

The chain uses TRBV5-1 and TRBJ2-7, with unresolved D. Germline CDR1 reads SGHRS; CDR2 reads YFSETQ. This CDR3 region has 14 residues. Trimming removed 0 bases at V and 3 bases at J, with 10 bases between. CDR3: CASSLGAQSYEQYF. Written as DNA, the CDR3 is TGCGCCAGCAGCTTGGGGGCGCAGAGCTACGAGCAGTACTTC.

This chain connects TRBV6-5 to TRBJ2-3, with D uncertain. With 1 base removed from V and 0 bases from J, the gap between germline ends came to 8 bases. Looked up from germline, CDR1 is MNHEY and CDR2 is SVGAGI. CDR3 length equals 15 residues. The CDR3: CASSYLGESTDTQYF. CDR3 nucleotide sequence: TGTGCCAGCAGTTACTTGGGCGAGAGCACAGATACGCAGTATTTT.

In this sample, this clone turned up many times. The chain employs TRBV7-9 and TRBJ2-2; 7 bases align to TRBD1. V lost 5 bases, J lost 0 bases, and 6 bases stayed unmatched. CDR3 size: 16 residues. Per the germline V gene, CDR1 is SEHNR and CDR2 is FQNEAQ (reference sequence). CDR3 sequence (DNA): TGTGCCAGCAGCAACCGCCAGGGGGCGAACACCGGGGAGCTGTTTTTT. It translates to CASSNRQGANTGELFF. The full variable domain, in which reference TRBV7-9 and TRBJ2-2 provide the parts outside the CDR3, is DTGVSQNPRHKITKRGQNVTFRCDPISEHNRLYWYRQTLGQGPEFLTYFQNEAQLEKSRLLSDRFSAERPKGSFSTLEIQRTEQGDSAMYLCASSNRQGANTGELFFGEGSRLTVL.

The count of this clone is one. V and J are TRBV2 and TRBJ2-5, with 8 bases aligning to TRBD2. Looked up from germline, CDR1 is SNHLY and CDR2 is FYNNEI. V was clipped by 4 bases and J by 5 bases; unmatched bases: 3. This CDR3 region has 13 residues. The CDR3 DNA sequence: TGTGCCAGCAGTGCGGGGGGGAGGGAGACCCAGTACTTC. It yields the protein CASSAGGRETQYF.

The chain links TRBV20-1 to TRBJ2-7; the match to TRBD1 covers 7 bases. Unmatched junction bases numbered 9, after V lost 4 bases and J lost 12 bases. This CDR3 has 11 residues. CDR1 and CDR2 (germline): DFQATT, SNEGSKA (reference sequence). CDR3 bases: TGCAGTGCTAAGGAACCGACAGGGCTGTACTTC. This sequence encodes CSAKEPTGLYF.

This clone has a handful of counts. DNA of the CDR3: TGCGCCAGCAGCACAGGGACTACCAGCGATGAGCAGTTCTTC. Translation gives CASSTGTTSDEQFF. The chain has TRBV5-1 and TRBJ2-1; D may be TRBD2 (7 bases). Germline lookup yields CDR1 SGHRS and CDR2 YFSETQ. With 4 bases removed from V and 8 bases from J, the gap between germline ends came to 16 bases. The CDR3 extends over 14 amino acids.

The chain recombines TRBV28 with TRBJ2-7; maybe TRBD1 (6 bases). The CDR3 spans 19 residues. V gave up 9 bases and J gave up 3 bases, with 33 bases separating them. Germline V gene sequence: CDR1 MDHEN, CDR2 SYDVKM. The CDR3 region is CASQTSRVWGKDRVYEQYF. The CDR3 bases are TGTGCCAGTCAAACCTCCCGCGTGTGGGGAAAGGACAGAGTCTACGAGCAGTACTTC. The full variable domain, its missing parts supplied by reference TRBV28 and TRBJ2-7, is DVKVTQSSRYLVKRTGEKVFLECVQDMDHENMFWYRQDPGLGLRLIYFSYDVKMKEKGDIPEGYSVSREKKERFSLILESASTNQTSMYLCASQTSRVWGKDRVYEQYFGPGTRLTVT.